This TCR beta chain originates from a study of regulatory T cells in long-lasting Graves disease. The germline gives CDR1 MNHNS, CDR2 SASEGT. Trimming took 8 bases from V and 6 from J, leaving 12 bases between them. The CDR3 is 12 residues long. Library construction for TCR beta used iRepertoire HTBI primers and Arm-PCR of CDR3 regions. In TCRdb, the multiplex PCR reads were re-called with MiXCR into one record per CDR3 protein. The sample contains approximately 400,000 distinct CDR3 sequences, under 15% of which appear only once. Comment on this clonotype: Its antigen is currently unknown.

Time point of the sample: newly diagnosed GD, antithyroid drugs for less than 3 months. The TCR library was made from RNA that had been extracted from PBMCs in TRIzol. Notes on the study in general: It was in persistent disease that TRBV28, TRBJ1-2 and TRBJ2-5 were favored.

The same data also contributed to another study, on T cells in Graves' hyperthyroidism and ophthalmopathy. From that paper: Subjects aged 18 to 65 presented with newly diagnosed hyperthyroidism of less than 2 months' duration. Patients showing uncontrolled infection, other autoimmune disease, pregnancy or lactation were ineligible. When the TCR CDR3 underwent first-round RT-PCR, the HTBI primer set was used.

This receptor was taken from a woman in her twenties or thirties with Graves disease. The gene calls are TRBV6-1 and TRBJ2-3; D is unclear. The material was peripheral blood mononuclear cells (PBMCs), obtained at new diagnosis, from a patient treated with antithyroid drugs. The CDR3 DNA follows: TGTGCCAGCCGGACCCTGGACGATACGCAGTATTTT. Protein: CASRTLDDTQYF.